Sequencing of this T cell receptor beta chain was carried out in a study of blood T cell repertoires in COVID-19. Study background: T cells, B-cell-depleted T cells, or PBMCs provided the cDNA or gDNA that served as material.

As processed by the authors: Amplification of reference gene primers provided the estimated nucleated cell counts. Sequenced by immunoSEQ multiplex PCR; TCRdb stores in-frame clones only, minus some. V, J and clone size are taken as reported in that table, and D and trimming were inferred from the DNA itself. There are hundreds of thousands of clones in the sample; about 90% occur only once, and under 3.5% lies in the top ten. This CDR3 has 13 amino acids. From germline, CDR1 is SEHNR and CDR2 FQNEAQ (reference sequence). J was trimmed by 10 bases and V by 3 bases; bases with no gene match: 5. The sequence came from a woman aged 18-29 years who had recovered from COVID-19. The specimen sequenced was peripheral blood. This chain links TRBV7-9 with TRBJ2-1, with TRBD2 matching 8 bases. CDR3: CASSLTSAGEQFF. CDR3 in DNA: TGTGCCAGCAGCTTGACTAGCGCCGGGGAGCAGTTCTTC.